These T cell receptor beta chains were read from a single sample in a study of T cells in Graves' hyperthyroidism and ophthalmopathy. MiXCR, run by TCRdb on the multiplex PCR reads, gives a single entry per CDR3 protein. The data show a few hundred thousand distinct CDR3 sequences, with roughly 50% seen just once and approximately 8.2% held by the top ten. Specimen: peripheral blood or thyroid tissue (not recorded which). The source is a woman between 18 and 30 years old with Graves' hyperthyroidism. CDR3s include the opening cysteine and the closing phenylalanine or tryptophan. Fields, in order: J gene, D gene, clone size, V gene, CDR3 DNA, CDR3 protein. A D gene is named only where the DNA matches it firmly. Clone size is not always given. Where it is, it says once, few, many or a class for expanded clones.

TRBJ1-5,.,.,TRBV2,TGTGCCAGCAGTTATGCCAGGGCGCAGCCCCAGCATTTT,CASSYARAQPQHF
TRBJ1-6,TRBD1,.,TRBV19,TGTGCCAGTTCCACAGGGGGGAATTCACCCCTCCACTTT,CASSTGGNSPLHF
TRBJ2-5,.,.,TRBV19,TGTGCCACTACCGATGGGGGGGCTGAAGAGACCCAGTACTTC,CATTDGGAEETQYF
TRBJ2-2,.,many,TRBV2,TGTGCCAGCAGTGGAGAGGGTGGCGGGGAGCTGTTTTTT,CASSGEGGGELFF
TRBJ1-2,TRBD1,many,TRBV29-1,TGCAGCGTTGTGGTGGGAGACAGGGCGGCTGGCTACACCTTC,CSVVVGDRAAGYTF
TRBJ1-1,.,many,TRBV10-1,TGCGCCAGCAGTGCGAGGACAGAGAACACTGAAGCTTTCTTT,CASSARTENTEAFF
TRBJ1-5,TRBD1,.,TRBV24-1,TGTGCCACCAGTGATGCGGGACAGCGAAATCAGCCCCAGCATTTT,CATSDAGQRNQPQHF
TRBJ1-2,.,.,TRBV7-9,TGTGCCAGCAGCACGGGGCGCGACTATGGCTACACCTTC,CASSTGRDYGYTF
TRBJ2-5,TRBD1,.,TRBV20-1,TGCAGTGCGACCACAGGGGGACCCGAGACCCAGTACTTC,CSATTGGPETQYF
TRBJ1-3,.,few,TRBV2,TGTGCCAGCAGACAGGGCTCTAATGGAAACACCATATATTTT,CASRQGSNGNTIYF
TRBJ2-5,TRBD2,few,TRBV24-1,TGTGCCACCAGTGAGTCCGGGACTAAAGAGACCCAGTACTTC,CATSESGTKETQYF
TRBJ1-3,.,few,TRBV2,TGTGCCAGCAGTTTCAGGGAGTCCCCTGGAAACACCATATATTTT,CASSFRESPGNTIYF
TRBJ1-1,.,many,TRBV29-1,TGCAGCGCCTTCCCACAAAACACTGAAGCTTTCTTT,CSAFPQNTEAFF
TRBJ2-7,TRBD1,.,TRBV20-1,TGCAGTGCTACCCCCGGGACAGGTCCCAGCGAGCAGTACTTC,CSATPGTGPSEQYF
TRBJ1-5,TRBD1,many,TRBV24-1,TGTGCCACCAGTGATGTGGGACAGGGGAACCAGCCCCAGCATTTT,CATSDVGQGNQPQHF
TRBJ2-7,.,many,TRBV29-1,TGCAGCGTTGCCACCGACAGAACCTACGAGCAGTACTTC,CSVATDRTYEQYF
TRBJ2-5,.,many,TRBV20-1,TGCAGTGCTAGAGATGAGGACGGAACCGAGACCCAGTACTTC,CSARDEDGTETQYF
TRBJ2-5,TRBD1,many,TRBV10-3,TGTGCCATCAGTGGGGACAGAGAAGAGACCCAGTACTTC,CAISGDREETQYF
TRBJ1-2,TRBD1,.,TRBV5-4,TGCAGCACCTTATCGGGGACAGATAACTATGGCTACACCTTC,CSTLSGTDNYGYTF
TRBJ2-7,.,many,TRBV14,TGTGCCAGCAGCCAAACCCGGGACTCTCGACCCTACGAGCAGTACTTC,CASSQTRDSRPYEQYF
TRBJ1-2,.,.,TRBV25-1,TGTGCCAGCAGTGAAATCGGCCTCAACTATGGCTACACCTTC,CASSEIGLNYGYTF
TRBJ2-5,.,.,TRBV7-9,TGTGCCAGCAGCTTATTAAGCGGAACACTACCTGGGTCCTTC,CASSLLSGTLPGSF
TRBJ2-5,.,few,TRBV19,TGTGCCAGTAGTATAGTTGGGAATACGTACCAAGAGACCCAGTACTTC,CASSIVGNTYQETQYF
TRBJ2-2,TRBD1,many,TRBV7-8,TGTGCCAGCAGCGTGGACAGGGACACGAACACCGGGGAGCTGTTTTTT,CASSVDRDTNTGELFF
TRBJ1-2,.,many,TRBV20-1,TGCAGTGCCAGTGAAACTGGGGGGACGTACGGCTACACCTTC,CSASETGGTYGYTF
TRBJ1-2,.,.,TRBV12-3/TRBV12-4,TGTGCCAGAAGCCCCCGGGATCCGAGTCGCTACACCTTC,CARSPRDPSRYTF
TRBJ1-2,TRBD1,.,TRBV15,TGTGCCACCAGCAGAGACGCACAGGGGGCGTTCAGCTACACCTTC,CATSRDAQGAFSYTF
TRBJ2-2,.,few,TRBV10-3,TGTGCCATCAGTGAGAGGGAGCTGTTTTTT,CAISERELFF
TRBJ2-2,.,.,TRBV10-3,TGTGCCATCGGCCGGACAGCGGCCGGGGAGCTGTTTTTT,CAIGRTAAGELFF
TRBJ1-5,TRBD1,.,TRBV2,TGTGCCAGCAGGGGGTCGACAGGGGTCAATCAGCCCCAGCATTTT,CASRGSTGVNQPQHF
TRBJ2-7,.,.,TRBV7-6,TGTGCCAGCAATGAAGCTAGGGGCGTGCAGTACTTC,CASNEARGVQYF
TRBJ1-5,TRBD1,few,TRBV29-1,TGCAGCGTTCAACAGGGGGGGCAGCCCCAGCATTTT,CSVQQGGQPQHF
TRBJ2-5,.,few,TRBV7-9,TGTGCCAGCAGCTTAGGAGGGGGGACGGATGAGACCCAGTACTTC,CASSLGGGTDETQYF
TRBJ1-4,.,.,TRBV29-1,TGCAGCGTTGAGGGGGAAAAACTGTTTTTT,CSVEGEKLFF
TRBJ2-3,.,.,TRBV20-1,TGCAGTGCTAGAGTAGCGGAAAGCACAGATACGCAGTATTTT,CSARVAESTDTQYF
TRBJ1-5,.,.,TRBV2,TGTGCCAGCAGTGCTAGAGATCTTGTCGGCAGTACCTCGTCGCCCCAGCATTTT,CASSARDLVGSTSSPQHF
TRBJ2-7,.,few,TRBV7-9,TGTGCCAGCAGCCCCAAGGGGGCGGGGCGGTCCTACGAGCAGTACTTC,CASSPKGAGRSYEQYF
TRBJ2-5,.,few,TRBV9,TGTGCCAGCAGCCAAGAACTAGGGTACCAAGAGACCCAGTACTTC,CASSQELGYQETQYF
TRBJ2-5,.,few,TRBV5-5,TGTGCCAGCAGCCTCCTAACGGCGAAAGAGACCCAGTACTTC,CASSLLTAKETQYF
TRBJ1-5,.,.,TRBV10-2,TGCGCCAGCATGGACGGTCATAGCAATCAGCCCCAGCATTTT,CASMDGHSNQPQHF
TRBJ1-1,TRBD1,once,TRBV7-8,TGTGCCAGCAGCCGACGGACAGGGTCTCTCGTTTATGCCACTGAAGCTTTCTTT,CASSRRTGSLVYATEAFF
TRBJ2-7,TRBD2,.,TRBV6-1,TGTGCCAGCAGTGACCGGGCGGGGGGGTCCTACGAGCAGTACTTC,CASSDRAGGSYEQYF
TRBJ1-1,TRBD1,once,TRBV15,TGTGCCACCAGCTACCGGACAGGGGGAGGGAACACTGAAGCTTTCTTT,CATSYRTGGGNTEAFF
TRBJ2-7,TRBD1,.,TRBV14,TGTGCCAGCAGGGAAGATTGGGACAGGCTGGGGGAGCAGTACTTC,CASREDWDRLGEQYF
TRBJ1-4,.,.,TRBV25-1,TGTGCCAGCAGTGAGGGGTTGGCGCGTGAAAAACTGTTTTTT,CASSEGLAREKLFF
TRBJ2-5,TRBD2,few,TRBV25-1,TGTGCCAGCGAGACTAGCGGCCGGACCCAGTACTTC,CASETSGRTQYF
TRBJ2-7,TRBD1,few,TRBV7-8,TGTGCCAGCAGCCCGGGACAGTATCGCGAGCAGTACTTC,CASSPGQYREQYF
TRBJ1-5,.,.,TRBV2,TGTGCCAGCTCGGTATCAGGGTCCAGCAATCAGCCCCAGCATTTT,CASSVSGSSNQPQHF
TRBJ2-2,.,.,TRBV7-2,TGTGCCAGCAGCCCCCCTCGTACCGGGGAGCTGTTTTTT,CASSPPRTGELFF
TRBJ1-1,.,many,TRBV9,TGTGCCAGCAGCGTATCAGACACTGAAGCTTTCTTT,CASSVSDTEAFF